Shown below are 12 T cell receptor beta chains from a single sample sequenced in a study of blood T cells in healthy people across ages. Next came a second PCR, run for about 6 to 12 cycles, which used a sample-barcoded 5' primer along with a J-beta primer mix. TCRdb called the 5' RACE reads again in MiXCR, with one record for every CDR3 protein. The sample lists roughly 730,000 distinct CDR3 sequences, more than 55% occurring once. The material sequenced was blood. These receptors were collected from a man aged 40-49 years in good health.

This chain joins TRBV27 and TRBJ2-5; 7 nucleotides align to TRBD1. The V segment lost 6 bases and the J segment 2 bases; nucleotides outside the gene matches: 6. This CDR3 contains 14 residues. Germline CDR1 and CDR2: MNHEY and SMNVEV (reference sequence). CDR3 sequence reads: CASSPRGPQETQYF. CDR3 DNA: TGTGCCAGCAGCCCAAGGGGGCCACAAGAGACCCAGTACTTC.

This clonotype was seen repeatedly, ten times or more. This chain uses TRBV4-2 with TRBJ2-1, with D possibly being TRBD1 (5 bases). Trimming took 4 bases from V and 0 from J, leaving 13 bases between them. Germline V gene lookup returns CDR1 LGHNA and CDR2 YNFKEQ. The CDR3 is 16 residues long. The chain's CDR3 is CASSRNTGNSYNEQFF. The CDR3 DNA is TGTGCCAGCAGCCGGAACACAGGAAACTCCTACAATGAGCAGTTCTTC.

The rearrangement uses TRBV5-4 and TRBJ2-3; D gene unclear. This CDR3 spans 12 amino acids. The V gene lost 4 bases and the J gene lost 7 bases, with 10 bases spanning the gap. Germline CDR1 and CDR2: SGHNT and YYREEE (reference sequence). In DNA form, the CDR3 reads TGTGCCAGCAGCCCGGGTGGGAATACGCAGTATTTT. As protein: CASSPGGNTQYF.

The chain is built from TRBV28 and TRBJ2-5; D gene ambiguous. The V and J ends lost 5 bases and 2 bases respectively, with 9 bases between them. The CDR3 loop spans 13 amino acids. The germline V gene encodes CDR1 MDHEN and CDR2 SYDVKM. CDR3 bases: TGTGCCAGCAGTGGATTTTTTCAAGAGACCCAGTACTTC. Encoded protein: CASSGFFQETQYF.

The chain employs TRBV29-1 and TRBJ1-2, with a possible D match to TRBD1 (5 bases). Trimming removed 4 bases at V and 5 bases at J, with 14 bases between. The CDR3 has 13 residues. Germline loops: CDR1 SQVTM, CDR2 ANQGSEA. CDR3 region: CSVVTDVLYGYTF. The CDR3 DNA sequence: TGCAGCGTTGTGACAGACGTTCTATATGGCTACACCTTC.

This clonotype was seen a few times. The rearrangement links TRBV6-2 or TRBV6-3 to TRBJ2-7; D is unresolved. CDR1 and CDR2 from the germline V gene are MNHEY and SVGEGT. Between the trimmed V and J ends, which lost 5 bases and 4 bases, there was a span of 9 bases. CDR3 length equals 12 residues. In DNA form, the CDR3 reads TGTGCCAGCAGTCCCAACTTGTACGAGCAGTACTTC. Translation: CASSPNLYEQYF.

The CDR3 DNA reads TGTGCCAGCAGCTTAAACCCGGGACTAGGGACAGATACGCAGTATTTT. Protein: CASSLNPGLGTDTQYF. The chain is built from TRBV7-3 and TRBJ2-3, with 8 bases aligning to TRBD2. Germline V gives CDR1 SGHTA, CDR2 FQGTGA. With V trimmed by 1 base and J by 3 bases, 6 bases remained unmatched. The CDR3 has 16 residues.

This sequence joins TRBV6-2 or TRBV6-3 and TRBJ2-7; D is perhaps TRBD1 (5 bases). The CDR3 spans 15 residues. The V gene's germline CDR1 is MNHEY and CDR2 SVGEGT. V was pared by 1 base and J by 3 bases, with 13 bases between. The CDR3 sequence is CASSYYLDSIYEQYF. The CDR3, as DNA: TGTGCCAGCAGTTACTACCTAGACAGCATCTACGAGCAGTACTTC.

The gene calls are TRBV21-1 and TRBJ1-6; the DNA was not compared with TRBD1, the D call given in the table. TRBV21-1 corresponds to a pseudogene. This CDR3 contains 16 residues. The CDR3 reads CASSKGGSSYNSPLHF. In DNA form, the CDR3 reads TGTGCCAGCAGCAAAGGGGGCAGCTCCTATAATTCACCCCTCCACTTT.

This chain links TRBV7-2 with TRBJ1-4; 7 nucleotides match TRBD1. Germline loops: CDR1 SGHTA, CDR2 FQGNSA. CDR3 length: 15 residues. V was clipped by 0 bases and J by 5 bases; unmatched bases: 3. The chain's CDR3 is CASSLASGGNEKLFF. CDR3 coding DNA: TGTGCCAGCAGCTTAGCTTCAGGGGGGAATGAAAAACTGTTTTTT. The full variable domain, completed using reference TRBV7-2 and TRBJ1-4, is GAGVSQSPSNKVTEKGKDVELRCDPISGHTALYWYRQSLGQGLEFLIYFQGNSAPDKSGLPSDRFSAERTGGSVSTLTIQRTQQEDSAVYLCASSLASGGNEKLFFGSGTQLSVL.

This chain joins TRBV7-2 and TRBJ1-2; the D gene is possibly TRBD1 (6 bases). Germline CDR1 reads SGHTA; CDR2 reads FQGNSA. CDR3 length: 14 residues. V was cut by 5 bases and J by 8 bases, with 18 bases left in between. CDR3 sequence reads: CTSSTGSGTQGYTF. CDR3 nucleotides: TGTACCAGCAGCACCGGCAGCGGGACACAGGGCTACACCTTC.

About this clonotype itself: Relative to the germline gene, one junction end is altered; a read error may explain this. V gene TRBV6-2 or TRBV6-3 combines with J gene TRBJ2-7; tentative D call: TRBD1 (7 bases). The CDR3 spans 14 residues. Germline V gene data show CDR1 as MNHEY and CDR2 as SVGEGT. This chain's CDR3 is CASRATGDSDEQYF. CDR3 nucleotides: TGTGCCAGCAGGGCAACAGGGGACTCCGACGAGCAGTACTTC.